A single sample is the source of the 3 T cell receptor beta chains below, sequenced in a study of T cell repertoires in cytomegalovirus infection (dated by TCRdb to the late 2010s). The sample's treatment or condition label, in plain terms: in vitro stimulation with specific CMV peptide epitopes to enrich CMV-specific T cells. No antigens are known for them. Sequencing was performed on an Illumina HiSeq 1500. In-frame beta chains were kept once TCRdb had trimmed the public reads at Q25 with fastp and called clones with MiXCR. Every entry covers one CDR3 protein and lists the most common genes and DNA from its rows. The sample table holds about 220,000 distinct CDR3 sequences, of which 35% to 45% were seen once. Of the sample, over 45% falls within the top ten clones. This sample comprised CD8+ T cells from cultured PBMCs, obtained from culture after CMV antigen stimulation. These receptor sequences come from a human donor in good health (CMV status not recorded). Some clones in this sample may be carry-over from other donors' samples.

This sequence joins TRBV28 and TRBJ2-7; 13 bases map to TRBD2. Per the germline V gene, CDR1 is MDHEN and CDR2 is SYDVKM. CDR3 length equals 15 residues. V lost 6 bases to trimming and J lost 2 bases; unmatched junction nucleotides: 4. CDR3 region: CASSTGLAGAYEQYF. The DNA for the CDR3 is TGTGCCAGCAGCACTGGACTAGCGGGAGCCTACGAGCAGTACTTC.

The chain recombines TRBV7-6 with TRBJ1-1, with no clear D. CDR3 length: 12 residues. Germline values: CDR1 SGHVS, CDR2 FNYEAQ. V was clipped by 6 bases and J by 7 bases, with 12 bases between them. The CDR3 region has the DNA TGTGCCAGCAGTGATCCGGCCTTTGAAGCTTTCTTT. Amino acids: CASSDPAFEAFF.

This clonotype turned up a few times. Written as DNA, the CDR3 is TGTGCCAGCAGTGAAGTAGTTCAGGACGGTGAAGCTTTCTTT. It translates to CASSEVVQDGEAFF. V is TRBV6-1 and J is TRBJ1-1; D gene ambiguous. The CDR3 is 14 amino acids. Per germline, CDR1 MNHNS and CDR2 SASEGT. The V and J ends lost 1 base and 7 bases respectively, with 13 bases between them.